The clone carrying this TCR beta chain was seen just once. Its antigen is as yet unknown. An end of the junction does not agree with germline; a read error may underlie this. The sample belongs to a study of graft-versus-host responses after intestinal transplantation. This CDR3 contains 14 residues. Germline lookup yields CDR1 LNHDA and CDR2 SQIVND (reference sequence). Broader study findings: The authors found GvH clones in recipient marrow, some appearing first in ileum or blood. Allograft clonal ratios (graft-versus-host to host-versus-graft) were high in patients who had graft-donor T cell macrochimerism.

Measured with immunoSEQ multiplex PCR; TCRdb has only the in-frame clones, and not every one. The data hold fewer than 90,000 clones, with over 90% observed a single time. Here the sequenced sample was unstimulated CD4+ T cells sorted from spleen or lymph node cells, taken before transplant. The TCR sequence derives from a human donor who was the organ donor for an intestinal transplant. The chain links TRBV19 to TRBJ1-5, with 9 bases aligning to TRBD1. CDR3 region: CASSPGTGYQPQHF. CDR3 bases: TGTGCCAGTAGCCCTGGGACAGGGTATCAACCCCAGCATTTT.